A selection of T cell receptor beta chains follows, all from one sample in a study of blood T cell repertoires in COVID-19. The repertoire was sequenced with immunoSEQ multiplex PCR; TCRdb's copy has only in-frame clones and lacks some. The repertoire holds roughly 120,000 clones, with roughly four fifths as singletons. The specimen sequenced was peripheral blood. The receptors were gathered from a human donor in a cohort sampled during active COVID-19. Each CDR3 is given with its conserved first and last residue. A D gene is named only where the DNA matches it firmly. Clone size, where shown, is once, few, many, or a class for clones that have expanded.

CASSASTGRQETQYF TGTGCCAGCAGCGCATCGACAGGTCGCCAAGAGACCCAGTACTTC TRBJ2-5 TRBV5-6 - -
CASRRLAGGPNTGELFF TGTGCCAGCAGAAGACTAGCGGGGGGGCCAAACACCGGGGAGCTGTTTTTT TRBJ2-2 TRBV13 - TRBD2
CASSFSGPGELFF TGTGCCAGCAGCTTCTCGGGTCCCGGGGAGCTGTTTTTT TRBJ2-2 TRBV11-2 - -
CASSLDRGGYNSPLHF TGTGCCAGCTCACTGGACAGGGGGGGGTATAATTCACCCCTCCACTTT TRBJ1-6 TRBV18 - TRBD1
CASSASSRGRGNTIYF TGTGCCAGCAGTGCGAGCTCCAGAGGGCGAGGAAACACCATATATTTT TRBJ1-3 TRBV2 - -
CASRISAGPEQFF TGTGCCAGTAGGATTAGTGCGGGCCCTGAGCAGTTCTTC TRBJ2-1 TRBV19 - -
CASRAYSGEYQETQYF TGCGCCAGCCGAGCATATAGCGGGGAATACCAAGAGACCCAGTACTTC TRBJ2-5 TRBV10-2 - TRBD2
CASSDGQGRQPQHF TGTGCCAGCAGTGATGGACAGGGGAGGCAGCCCCAGCATTTT TRBJ1-5 TRBV2 - TRBD1
CASSSGTGDRVLAKNIQYF TGCGCCAGCAGCTCTGGGACAGGGGACAGGGTTCTGGCCAAAAACATTCAGTACTTC TRBJ2-4 TRBV5-1 - TRBD1
CASSLVLSGEFQETQYF TGTGCCAGCAGCTTAGTACTTAGCGGGGAATTCCAAGAGACCCAGTACTTC TRBJ2-5 TRBV7-6 - TRBD2
CASSYSATGGNTEAFF TGTGCCAGCAGTTACTCCGCGACAGGCGGGAACACTGAAGCTTTCTTT TRBJ1-1 TRBV6-5 - -
CASSYRGQKGAEAFF TGTGCCAGCAGTTACCGTGGACAGAAAGGGGCTGAAGCTTTCTTT TRBJ1-1 TRBV6-5 - -
CASSDNIVNEQFF TGTGCCAGCTCAGACAATATAGTAAATGAGCAGTTCTTC TRBJ2-1 TRBV18 - -
CASSPVDREAPALYF TGTGCCAGCAGCCCGGTGGACAGGGAGGCCCCTGCTTTATATTTT TRBJ1-3 TRBV7-6 - TRBD1
CASSLGSGVDTDTQYF TGTGCCAGCAGCTTAGGGTCCGGGGTGGACACAGATACGCAGTATTTT TRBJ2-3 TRBV7-9 - -
CASSPPRRISNQPQHF TGTGCCAGTAGTCCCCCCCGGCGGATTAGCAATCAGCCCCAGCATTTT TRBJ1-5 TRBV19 - -
CASSRDRGRGSHQETQYF TGTGCCAGCAGCAGGGACAGGGGGCGGGGGAGCCACCAAGAGACCCAGTACTTC TRBJ2-5 TRBV5-7 - TRBD1
CASLGTGGLRTDTQYF TGTGCCAGCCTCGGGACAGGGGGCCTGCGCACAGATACGCAGTATTTT TRBJ2-3 TRBV28 - TRBD1
CASSKETFYEQYF TGTGCCAGCAGCAAAGAAACATTTTACGAGCAGTACTTC TRBJ2-7 TRBV21-1 - -
CASRVPGNTEAFF TGTGCCAGCAGGGTGCCGGGAAACACTGAAGCTTTCTTT TRBJ1-1 TRBV6-5 - -
CASSLRGRDEKLFF TGTGCCAGCAGTTTAAGGGGGCGCGATGAAAAACTGTTTTTT TRBJ1-4 TRBV27 - TRBD1
CASSYITGSMWGPSGAKNIQYF TGTGCCAGCAGTTATATAACGGGTTCTATGTGGGGCCCCTCAGGGGCCAAAAACATTCAGTACTTC TRBJ2-4 TRBV11-2 - -
CASSEVGTGDIQYF TGTGCCAGCAGTGAAGTTGGGACAGGGGACATTCAGTACTTC TRBJ2-4 TRBV6-1 once TRBD1
CASSDGTGGFNQPQHF TGTGCCAGCAGTGACGGGACAGGGGGCTTCAATCAGCCCCAGCATTTT TRBJ1-5 TRBV6-1 few TRBD1
CASNRDRGFDNSPLHF TGTGCCAGTAACCGGGACAGGGGTTTCGATAATTCACCCCTCCACTTT TRBJ1-6 TRBV28 - TRBD1
CASSLAGGQGGNTIYF TGTGCCAGCAGCTTAGCGGGGGGGCAGGGAGGAAACACCATATATTTT TRBJ1-3 TRBV7-2 - -
CASSIYTTGANVLTF TGTGCCAGTAGTATATACACAACCGGGGCCAACGTCCTGACTTTC TRBJ2-6 TRBV19 - -
CASNLGGVDTEAFF TGTGCCAGCAATCTCGGGGGTGTTGATACTGAAGCTTTCTTT TRBJ1-1 TRBV6-5 - -
CASSHHPQDSYSNQPQHF TGCGCCAGCAGTCACCACCCTCAGGACAGTTATAGCAATCAGCCCCAGCATTTT TRBJ1-5 TRBV23-1 - -
CASSYASGGVQETQYF TGTGCCAGCAGTTACGCGAGCGGGGGGGTCCAAGAGACCCAGTACTTC TRBJ2-5 TRBV6-6 - TRBD2
CASSREPSTNEKLFF TGTGCCAGCAGTAGGGAGCCCTCAACTAATGAAAAACTGTTTTTT TRBJ1-4 TRBV2 - -
CASSLAPRQGAEAFF TGTGCCAGCAGCTTAGCTCCTCGACAGGGGGCTGAAGCTTTCTTT TRBJ1-1 TRBV7-9 - TRBD1
CASTLDRSYGYTF TGTGCCAGCACTTTAGACAGGTCTTATGGCTACACCTTC TRBJ1-2 TRBV2 few -
CARSLAPGLRSYNSPLHF TGTGCCAGAAGCTTAGCGCCGGGGTTGAGGTCCTATAATTCACCCCTCCACTTT TRBJ1-6 TRBV7-5 - -
CASSLRLELFF TGTGCCAGCAGCCTTCGTTTAGAGCTGTTTTTT TRBJ2-2 TRBV3-1/TRBV3-2 - -
CASSLTAGGQETQYF TGTGCCAGCAGCTTAACGGCGGGGGGACAAGAGACCCAGTACTTC TRBJ2-5 TRBV7-2 - TRBD2
CASSLERVQPQHF TGTGCCAGCAGCTTAGAGAGGGTTCAGCCCCAGCATTTT TRBJ1-5 TRBV7-2 few -
CASSPPSQGGNQPQHF TGTGCCAGCTCACCACCGTCTCAGGGGGGCAATCAGCCCCAGCATTTT TRBJ1-5 TRBV18 once TRBD1
CASSLVPGTSGGNEQFF TGTGCCAGCAGTTTGGTCCCCGGGACTAGCGGGGGGAATGAGCAGTTCTTC TRBJ2-1 TRBV28 - TRBD2
CASSLVGTGWNQPQHF TGTGCCAGCAGCTTGGTTGGGACAGGGTGGAATCAGCCCCAGCATTTT TRBJ1-5 TRBV5-8 - TRBD1
CASSHRGGPTFNEQFF TGTGCCAGCAGCCACCGCGGGGGTCCCACCTTCAATGAGCAGTTCTTC TRBJ2-1 TRBV14 once TRBD2
CASSLAGSRSYNEQFF TGTGCCAGCAGCTTAGCGGGCAGCCGCTCCTACAATGAGCAGTTCTTC TRBJ2-1 TRBV7-2 - -
CASSETSGAYNEQFF TGTGCCAGTAGTGAAACTAGCGGGGCGTACAATGAGCAGTTCTTC TRBJ2-1 TRBV19 - TRBD2
CASEDRDNSPLHF TGTGCCAGCGAGGACAGGGACAATTCACCCCTCCACTTT TRBJ1-6 TRBV6-5 - TRBD1
CASSLGTGDAMNTEAFF TGTGCCAGCAGCTTAGGGACAGGGGATGCGATGAACACTGAAGCTTTCTTT TRBJ1-1 TRBV7-6 - TRBD1
CASRNTGSTEAFF TGTGCCAGCCGCAATACGGGGAGCACTGAAGCTTTCTTT TRBJ1-1 TRBV12-3/TRBV12-4 - -
CASSLYQGIPYGYTF TGTGCCAGCAGCTTGTACCAGGGGATCCCCTATGGCTACACCTTC TRBJ1-2 TRBV7-2 - -
CASSYVTSGGTQYF TGTGCCAGCAGTTACGTTACTAGCGGAGGTACGCAGTATTTT TRBJ2-3 TRBV6-5 - TRBD2
CASSTPGTGSYNEQFF TGTGCCAGCAGTACCCCCGGGACTGGCTCCTACAATGAGCAGTTCTTC TRBJ2-1 TRBV28 once -
CASRATLAGGQETQYF TGTGCCAGCAGGGCGACTCTAGCGGGGGGTCAAGAGACCCAGTACTTC TRBJ2-5 TRBV2 once TRBD2
CASSSGQETSTDTQYF TGTGCCAGCAGTTCTGGACAGGAGACTAGCACAGATACGCAGTATTTT TRBJ2-3 TRBV28 - TRBD1
CASSLEGDRVVGYF TGCGCCAGCAGCTTGGAGGGGGACCGAGTGGTGGGTTACTTC TRBJ2-7 TRBV5-1 - -
CASSSTDGDNSPLHF TGTGCCAGTAGTTCTACGGACGGGGATAATTCACCCCTCCACTTT TRBJ1-6 TRBV19 - -
CASSVGTFPYEQYF TGTGCCAGCAGCGTAGGAACATTCCCCTACGAGCAGTACTTC TRBJ2-7 TRBV9 - -